The rows below give T cell receptor beta chains drawn from one sample of a study of blood T cells in healthy people across ages. TCRdb analysed the 5' RACE reads with MiXCR anew, one entry per CDR3 protein. This sample has 1.5 million to 2 million distinct CDR3 sequences, with about 50% found just once. Sequenced sample: blood. These receptors came from a woman in her thirties or forties in good health. CDR3s include the opening cysteine and the closing phenylalanine or tryptophan. A D gene is named only where the DNA matches it firmly. Size is omitted from some rows. Given values are once, few, many or a class for expanded clones.

cdr3_aa	cdr3_nt	d_call	v_call	j_call	clone_size
CSARDSGGYTGELFF	TGCAGTGCTAGAGATAGCGGGGGCTACACCGGGGAGCTGTTTTTT	TRBD2	TRBV20-1	TRBJ2-2	-
CSASIRGLWDQPQHF	TGCAGTGCTAGTATCAGGGGGCTGTGGGATCAGCCCCAGCATTTT	TRBD1	TRBV20-1	TRBJ1-5	-
CASSPNLRVSGYTF	TGTGCCAGCAGCCCGAACCTAAGGGTTTCGGGCTACACCTTC	-	TRBV7-6	TRBJ1-2	-
CSGVGWTVDTQYF	TGCAGCGGAGTGGGGTGGACCGTAGATACGCAGTATTTT	-	TRBV29-1	TRBJ2-3	-
CASSYVQGGTDTQYF	TGTGCCAGCAGTTACGTCCAGGGCGGGACAGATACGCAGTATTTT	-	TRBV6-2/TRBV6-3	TRBJ2-3	many
CASSLFQTSDTDTQYF	TGCGCCAGCAGCTTGTTTCAGACTTCGGACACAGATACGCAGTATTTT	-	TRBV5-1	TRBJ2-3	-
CSASSWEGNQPQHF	TGCAGTGCTAGTTCTTGGGAAGGCAATCAGCCCCAGCATTTT	-	TRBV20-1	TRBJ1-5	few
CASSTTARTEQFF	TGTGCCAGCAGCACGACCGCTAGGACTGAGCAGTTCTTC	-	TRBV7-2	TRBJ2-1	-
CASTFPGQTYEQYF	TGTGCCAGCACCTTTCCCGGACAGACCTACGAGCAGTACTTC	-	TRBV2	TRBJ2-7	-
CASSLTSGHEQFF	TGTGCCAGCAGTTTGACTAGCGGGCATGAGCAGTTCTTC	TRBD2	TRBV27	TRBJ2-1	few
CASREGVREGGYTF	TGTGCCAGCAGGGAGGGGGTCAGGGAGGGTGGCTACACCTTC	-	TRBV6-5	TRBJ1-2	-
CASSDRDTGVNEQFF	TGTGCCAGCAGCGACCGGGACACGGGAGTCAATGAGCAGTTCTTC	-	TRBV9	TRBJ2-1	-
CASSLAARAGGRQETQYF	TGTGCCAGCAGCTTAGCGGCTCGAGCGGGGGGGCGGCAAGAGACCCAGTACTTC	TRBD2	TRBV7-6	TRBJ2-5	few
CSVESQSYEQYF	TGCAGCGTTGAATCACAATCCTACGAGCAGTACTTC	-	TRBV29-1	TRBJ2-7	-
CSTHARGGEQYF	TGCAGTACGCACGCCAGGGGCGGCGAGCAGTACTTC	-	TRBV20-1	TRBJ2-7	-
CASTLRGFSTDTQYF	TGTGCCAGCACCTTAAGGGGGTTCTCCACAGATACGCAGTATTTT	-	TRBV7-2	TRBJ2-3	few
CATSRGTWTEETQYF	TGTGCCACCAGCAGAGGAACCTGGACAGAAGAGACCCAGTACTTC	-	TRBV15	TRBJ2-5	few